What follows are 30 T cell receptor beta chains derived from one specimen sequenced in a study of cytomegalovirus exposure and HLA in healthy donors. PCR involved 60 Vbeta and 13 Jbeta primers. Produced via immunoSEQ multiplex PCR; TCRdb's table is partial and in-frame only. The repertoire holds 95,000 to 100,000 clones, with around 77% as singletons. The sequenced sample consisted of PBMCs. The receptors derive from a female donor in good health and CMV-seronegative.

This clone was picked up a small number of times. The V gene is TRBV29-1, the J gene TRBJ1-2, with 8 bases matching TRBD1. Germline lookup yields CDR1 SQVTM and CDR2 ANQGSEA. J was trimmed by 6 bases and V by 4 bases; bases with no gene match: 10. The CDR3 is 14 amino acids. The CDR3 loop reads CSVGSRTGWNGYTF. The CDR3 nucleotides read TGCAGCGTTGGATCCCGGACAGGGTGGAATGGCTACACCTTC.

The V call is TRBV6-1, the J call TRBJ1-4; TRBD1 matches at 7 bases. Germline V gene data show CDR1 as MNHNS and CDR2 as SASEGT. The CDR3 contains 14 residues. J was trimmed by 7 bases and V by 6 bases; bases with no gene match: 8. The CDR3 DNA sequence: TGTGCCAGCAGGGACAGGTTCGTCGTTGAAAAACTGTTTTTT. Its protein is CASRDRFVVEKLFF.

The CDR3 sequence: CASTRQGSSYEQYF. The CDR3 region has the DNA TGTGCCAGCACCAGACAGGGTAGCTCCTACGAGCAGTACTTC. The V and J genes are TRBV18 and TRBJ2-5; TRBD1 agrees at 7 bases. The J call is uncertain, as TRBJ2-7 better fits the DNA end. The CDR3 sequence is 14 residues long. CDR1 is KGHSH and CDR2 is LQKENI in the germline V gene.

This chain joins TRBV6-6 and TRBJ1-1; 7 positions agree with TRBD1. V was clipped by 6 bases and J by 0 bases; unmatched bases: 1. The CDR3 has 13 residues. Germline assignment: CDR1 MNHNY and CDR2 SVGAGI (reference sequence). Written as DNA, the CDR3 is TGTGCCAGCAGCGACAGGGTGAACACTGAAGCTTTCTTT. Amino acid sequence: CASSDRVNTEAFF.

This chain uses TRBV19 with TRBJ2-5; TRBD2 matches at 9 bases. This CDR3 spans 15 amino acids. The germline V gene has CDR1 LNHDA and CDR2 SQIVND (reference sequence). With V trimmed by 8 bases and J by 4 bases, 11 bases remained unmatched. This CDR3 is CASQPGTSSLETQYF. The CDR3 coding sequence is TGTGCCAGTCAACCCGGGACTAGCTCGTTAGAGACCCAGTACTTC.

The rearrangement uses TRBV14 and TRBJ2-5, with a tentative D call TRBD2 (6 bases). The CDR3 covers 14 residues. V dropped 0 bases and J dropped 7 bases, with 12 bases sitting between them. Germline loops: CDR1 SGHDN, CDR2 FVKESK. The CDR3 region is CASSQEAGTGTQYF. DNA of the CDR3: TGTGCCAGCAGCCAAGAGGCGGGGACTGGGACCCAGTACTTC.

This clone has just one count. The CDR3 is CASSQSLGGSYEQYF. CDR3 nucleotide sequence: TGTGCCAGCAGCCAAAGCTTGGGGGGGTCCTACGAGCAGTACTTC. This chain links TRBV14 with TRBJ2-7; 7 bases match TRBD2. V gave up 2 bases and J gave up 1 base; unmatched junction bases: 5. Germline CDR1 and CDR2: SGHDN and FVKESK. This CDR3 spans 15 amino acids.

The chain combines TRBV25-1 with TRBJ1-2; D is perhaps TRBD1 (5 bases). Germline V gene sequence: CDR1 MGHDK, CDR2 SYGVNS. Trimming took 4 bases from V and 5 from J, leaving 14 bases between them. CDR3 size: 14 residues. In nucleotides, the CDR3 is TGTGCCAGCAGTGCTCTCCAGGGAATTTATGGCTACACCTTC. Translating it yields CASSALQGIYGYTF.

The chain combines TRBV30 with TRBJ1-5; 8 positions agree with TRBD1. The V segment lost 0 bases and the J segment 6 bases; nucleotides outside the gene matches: 10. This CDR3 comprises 16 residues. From germline, CDR1 is GTSNPN and CDR2 SVGIG (reference sequence). The CDR3 loop reads CAWSVGYGRGLQPQHF. CDR3 nucleotide sequence: TGTGCCTGGAGTGTAGGTTACGGCAGGGGGCTTCAGCCCCAGCATTTT.

J is TRBJ2-7 and V is TRBV27; 7 bases line up with TRBD2. The CDR3 is made up of 13 amino acids. CDR1 is MNHEY and CDR2 is SMNVEV in the germline V gene (reference sequence). Trimming removed 8 bases from V and 3 bases from J; junction bases left unmatched: 7. Here the CDR3 reads CASGEGGNYEQYF. CDR3 nucleotide sequence: TGTGCCAGCGGTGAGGGAGGGAACTACGAGCAGTACTTC.

The chain joins TRBV7-2 to TRBJ1-1; 9 nucleotides align to TRBD1. Per germline, CDR1 SGHTA and CDR2 FQGNSA. This CDR3 spans 14 amino acids. V dropped 3 bases and J dropped 4; count of bases not matched to a gene: 3. The CDR3 coding sequence is TGTGCCAGCAGCTTTACAGGGGGCGTCACTGAAGCTTTCTTT. It is translated as CASSFTGGVTEAFF.

This clone was seen more than once but under ten times. The chain combines TRBV19 with TRBJ2-7; TRBD2 matches at 12 bases. Germline V gene data show CDR1 as LNHDA and CDR2 as SQIVND (reference sequence). With 4 bases clipped from V and 6 bases from J, the junction kept 1 base outside the gene matches. This CDR3 has 13 amino acids. CDR3: CASSTGLAGEQYF. In DNA, the CDR3 is TGTGCCAGTAGTACGGGACTAGCGGGCGAGCAGTACTTC.

Here the CDR3 reads CASSERSRSGYTF. Written as DNA, the CDR3 is TGTGCCAGCAGTGAAAGAAGCAGGTCTGGCTACACCTTC. The V gene is TRBV6-1, the J gene TRBJ1-2; D is unresolved. Trimming cost V 2 bases and J 7 bases, with 11 bases left between them. The CDR3 runs to 13 residues. The germline CDR1 and CDR2 sequences are MNHNS and SASEGT.

The chain recombines TRBV7-2 with TRBJ2-5, with a possible D match to TRBD2 (6 bases). The CDR3 contains 15 residues. V shed 5 bases and J shed 1 base, with 14 bases lying between them. Germline CDR1 is SGHTA and CDR2 is FQGNSA. CDR3 sequence: CASSPNRDFQETQYF. The DNA for the CDR3 is TGTGCCAGCAGCCCCAACCGGGACTTCCAAGAGACCCAGTACTTC.

The chain combines TRBV2 with TRBJ2-7; D is perhaps TRBD2 (6 bases). CDR1 is SNHLY, CDR2 FYNNEI, per germline. The V and J ends lost 6 bases and 3 bases respectively, with 18 bases between them. This CDR3 region has 15 residues. CDR3 coding DNA: TGTGCCAGCAGGGAACCAGGTTACGGGGGCTACGAGCAGTACTTC. Translation: CASREPGYGGYEQYF.

This clone was observed a single time. V is TRBV28 and J is TRBJ2-7; the match to TRBD1 covers 10 bases. The germline gives CDR1 MDHEN, CDR2 SYDVKM. The trim removed 3 bases at V and 3 bases at J, leaving 5 bases unmatched. This CDR3 is 15 amino acids long. The CDR3 is CASSFPTGGDYEQYF. The DNA of the CDR3 is TGTGCCAGCAGTTTCCCGACAGGGGGCGACTACGAGCAGTACTTC.

This clone appeared a single time. V usage is TRBV4-2 and J usage is TRBJ2-7, with a possible D match to TRBD1 (6 bases). The CDR3 covers 15 residues. V gave up 2 bases and J gave up 1 base, with 12 bases separating them. Germline V gene sequence: CDR1 LGHNA, CDR2 YNFKEQ. As DNA, the CDR3 is TGTGCCAGCAGCCAAACGCCAGGACAGTCCTACGAGCAGTACTTC. Its protein is CASSQTPGQSYEQYF.

Remarks on this clone: Germline and junction disagree at one end, which may indicate a read error. J is TRBJ2-2 and V is TRBV7-9; the match to TRBD2 covers 8 bases. CDR3 length equals 16 residues. CDR1 and CDR2 (germline): SEHNR, FQNEAQ (reference sequence). The CDR3, as DNA: TGTTCCAGCAGCCGATTAAGCGGGGGTCAGGCCGGGGAGCTGTTTTTT. It specifies CSSSRLSGGQAGELFF.

This chain joins TRBV18 and TRBJ2-1; 9 nucleotides match TRBD2. The V and J ends lost 2 bases and 9 bases, in that order; junction bases with no gene match: 11. The CDR3 is 16 residues long. Germline lookup yields CDR1 KGHSH and CDR2 LQKENI. DNA for the CDR3: TGTGCCAGCTCACCAAGAGGCGGGAGGGGTGTGGTTGAGCAGTTCTTC. Its translation: CASSPRGGRGVVEQFF.

This clone was seen only a few times. The chain couples TRBV19 to TRBJ1-1, with a weak D call TRBD1 (5 bases). This CDR3 region has 15 residues. V lost 7 bases to trimming and J lost 2 bases, with 17 bases between them. Looked up from germline, CDR1 is LNHDA and CDR2 is SQIVND (reference sequence). CDR3 residues: CASISSWGDNTEAFF. CDR3 DNA sequence: TGTGCCAGTATCTCGAGTTGGGGCGACAACACTGAAGCTTTCTTT.

The chain employs TRBV7-9 and TRBJ2-2, with TRBD2 matching over 12 bases. Germline CDR1 reads SEHNR; CDR2 reads FQNEAQ (reference sequence). The CDR3 is 18 amino acids. V shed 5 bases, J shed 0 bases, and the junction held 7 bases outside the gene matches. In DNA form, the CDR3 reads TGTGCCAGCAGCCTTGGACTAGCGGGGCGATCGAACACCGGGGAGCTGTTTTTT. It encodes CASSLGLAGRSNTGELFF.

V gene TRBV5-1 combines with J gene TRBJ1-1, with D hard to call. Germline CDR1 SGHRS, CDR2 YFSETQ. This CDR3 spans 17 amino acids. Trimming left V 1 base short and J 2 bases short, with 18 bases between. In DNA, the CDR3 is TGCGCCAGCAGCTTGCGGGGTTCGGGGAAAGAAAACACTGAAGCTTTCTTT. It encodes CASSLRGSGKENTEAFF.

J is TRBJ2-7 and V is TRBV18; TRBD1 is a possible D gene (5 bases). CDR1 is KGHSH, CDR2 LQKENI, per germline. The CDR3 runs to 11 residues. The V gene lost 4 bases and the J gene lost 7 bases, with 8 bases spanning the gap. The CDR3 DNA reads as TGTGCCAGCTCACTTCAGGGAGAGCAGTACTTC. It specifies CASSLQGEQYF. The variable domain in full, with the rest retrieved from reference TRBV18 and TRBJ2-7, is NAGVMQNPRHLVRRRGQEARLRCSPMKGHSHVYWYRQLPEEGLKFMVYLQKENIIDESGMPKERFSAEFPKEGPSILRIQQVVRGDSAAYFCASSLQGEQYFGPGTRLTVT.

V gene TRBV7-3 combines with J gene TRBJ2-7, with D uncertain. V shed 5 bases and J shed 3 bases, with 14 bases lying between them. Germline V lookup: CDR1 SGHTA, CDR2 FQGTGA. The CDR3 consists of 14 residues. In DNA form, the CDR3 reads TGTGCCAGCAGCCCCCCCATGGCAGGCTACGAGCAGTACTTC. Translated, it gives CASSPPMAGYEQYF.

The chain uses TRBV10-3 and TRBJ1-2; no clear D. V was trimmed by 3 bases and J by 3 bases, leaving 20 bases between them. The germline CDR1 and CDR2 sequences are ENHRY and SYGVKD. This CDR3 comprises 17 residues. The CDR3 is CAISDGSLRLLYYGYTF. The CDR3 DNA reads TGTGCCATCAGTGATGGGTCCCTGAGGCTCCTCTACTATGGCTACACCTTC.

CDR3 bases: TGTGCCAGCAGTGACCTTGGGACAGGTAGCACAGATACGCAGTATTTT. Translated, it gives CASSDLGTGSTDTQYF. The gene calls are TRBV25-1 and TRBJ2-3, with 8 bases lining up with TRBD1. Trimming cost V 3 bases and J 0 bases; bases outside gene matches: 5. CDR1 is MGHDK and CDR2 is SYGVNS in the germline V gene. The CDR3 sequence is 16 residues long.

The chain is built from TRBV13 and TRBJ1-4; 9 bases are a match to TRBD1. Germline V lookup: CDR1 PRHDT, CDR2 FYEKMQ (reference sequence). Trimming at V came to 5 bases and at J to 7 bases, leaving 5 bases not matched to a gene. The length of the CDR3 is 14 residues. The CDR3 DNA reads TGTGCCAGCAGCCCCGGGACAGGGACTGAAAAACTGTTTTTT. Translated: CASSPGTGTEKLFF.

The CDR3 reads CASSQEGQGAYNQPQHF. The CDR3 region has the DNA TGCGCCAGCAGCCAAGAAGGACAGGGGGCTTACAATCAGCCCCAGCATTTT. The V gene is TRBV4-1, the J gene TRBJ1-5, with TRBD1 matching over 11 bases. CDR1 and CDR2 (germline): MGHRA, YSYEKL. The CDR3 loop spans 17 amino acids. V trimming: 0 bases; J trimming: 3 bases; junction bases outside the gene matches: 4.

V is TRBV20-1 and J is TRBJ1-1, with unresolved D. Trimming stripped 6 bases from V and 1 base from J, with 6 bases between. CDR3 length: 11 residues. Germline CDR1 and CDR2: DFQATT and SNEGSKA (reference sequence). In nucleotides, the CDR3 is TGCAGTGCGCCAGGGAACACTGAAGCTTTCTTT. It is translated as CSAPGNTEAFF.

The chain uses TRBV18 and TRBJ1-3; 8 bases map to TRBD1. The CDR3 has 14 residues. Germline-derived CDR1 and CDR2 are KGHSH and LQKENI. Trimming removed 2 bases from V and 7 bases from J; junction bases left unmatched: 4. DNA of the CDR3: TGTGCCAGCTCACCAGACCGGACAGGGAACACCATATATTTT. Protein sequence: CASSPDRTGNTIYF.